The 29 T cell receptor beta chains below come from one sample, sequenced in a study of cytomegalovirus exposure and HLA in healthy donors. Researchers ran the PCR with 60 Vbeta and 13 Jbeta primers. The table came from immunoSEQ multiplex PCR; TCRdb's copy has only in-frame clones and leaves some out. The table includes 130,000 to 150,000 clones, over 70% detected once. The sample comprised PBMCs. The source of these receptors is a man between 35 and 55 years old in good health and CMV-seronegative.

The V and J genes are TRBV7-7 and TRBJ2-5, with TRBD2 matching over 7 bases. Looked up from germline, CDR1 is SSHAT and CDR2 is FNYEAQ (reference sequence). This CDR3 region has 14 residues. The V gene end was trimmed by 5 bases and the J gene end by 5 bases; junction bases not matched to a gene: 8. Written as DNA, the CDR3 is TGTGCCAGCAGCCGTCGGGGGGTTGGGGAGACCCAGTACTTC. Translated, it gives CASSRRGVGETQYF.

Here the CDR3 reads CASSLFLSSYEQYF. Written as DNA, the CDR3 is TGTGCCAGCAGCTTATTCCTTAGCTCCTACGAGCAGTACTTC. The chain joins TRBV11-2 to TRBJ2-7; D is ambiguous. V dropped 2 bases and J dropped 0 bases, with 8 bases sitting between them. The CDR3 is made up of 14 amino acids. Germline V gene data show CDR1 as SGHAT and CDR2 as FQNNGV.

This chain links TRBV6-6 with TRBJ1-4, with TRBD1 as a possible D gene (5 bases). V was shortened by 2 bases and J by 3 bases, with 10 bases between the two germline ends. The CDR3 length is 15 residues. Germline assignment: CDR1 MNHNY and CDR2 SVGAGI (reference sequence). The CDR3 reads CASSYGRGANEKLFF. CDR3 DNA sequence: TGTGCCAGCAGTTACGGAAGGGGCGCTAATGAAAAACTGTTTTTT.

J is TRBJ2-2 and V is TRBV13; 7 bases are shared with TRBD2. The CDR3 is 15 residues long. V dropped 6 bases and J dropped 4; count of bases not matched to a gene: 8. Per the germline V gene, CDR1 is PRHDT and CDR2 is FYEKMQ (reference sequence). CDR3 coding DNA: TGTGCCAGCAGTCTGACTAGCCCACCCACCGGGGAGCTGTTTTTT. As protein: CASSLTSPPTGELFF.

The chain is built from TRBV6-5 and TRBJ1-4; D not certain. In germline, CDR1 is MNHEY, CDR2 SVGAGI. Trimming took off 6 bases at V and 1 base at J, with 12 bases between the two ends. The CDR3 loop spans 15 amino acids. CDR3 amino acids: CASRTGIVTNEKLFF. CDR3 in DNA: TGTGCCAGCAGGACCGGGATAGTAACTAATGAAAAACTGTTTTTT.

The chain uses TRBV19 and TRBJ2-5; 13 bases are a match to TRBD2. The ends lost 6 bases at V and 4 bases at J; junction bases unmatched: 8. In germline, CDR1 is LNHDA, CDR2 SQIVND (reference sequence). The CDR3 is 16 amino acids. The CDR3 DNA reads as TGTGCCAGTAGGATAACTAGCGGGGGGGCGGGAGAGACCCAGTACTTC. Translating gives CASRITSGGAGETQYF. Full variable domain (rest looked up from reference TRBV19 and TRBJ2-5): DGGITQSPKYLFRKEGQNVTLSCEQNLNHDAMYWYRQDPGQGLRLIYYSQIVNDFQKGDIAEGYSVSREKKESFPLTVTSAQKNPTAFYLCASRITSGGAGETQYFGPGTRLLVL.

V gene TRBV5-1 combines with J gene TRBJ2-1; 7 nucleotides match TRBD1. CDR1 and CDR2 from the germline V gene are SGHRS and YFSETQ. The ends lost 1 base at V and 9 bases at J; junction bases unmatched: 7. The CDR3 runs to 14 residues. The CDR3 spells CASSLSGQALEQFF. Written as DNA, the CDR3 is TGCGCCAGCAGCTTGAGTGGACAGGCCCTTGAGCAGTTCTTC.

The V and J genes are TRBV5-8 and TRBJ1-5, with 10 bases that match TRBD1. Germline trimming cut 3 bases from V and 6 bases from J; bases unmatched to any gene: 6. The CDR3 is made up of 15 amino acids. Germline CDR1 SGHTS, CDR2 YDEGEE. The CDR3: CASSWTGTGVQPQHF. DNA of the CDR3: TGTGCCAGCAGCTGGACCGGGACAGGGGTTCAGCCCCAGCATTTT.

V usage is TRBV7-9 and J usage is TRBJ1-6; 11 bases map to TRBD1. The CDR3 is 16 residues long. V shed 4 bases, J shed 9 bases, and the junction held 8 bases outside the gene matches. Germline-derived CDR1 and CDR2 are SEHNR and FQNEAQ (reference sequence). CDR3 residues: CASSSTGTGGGSPLHF. The CDR3 DNA is TGTGCCAGCAGCTCTACCGGGACAGGGGGGGGTTCACCCCTCCACTTT.

The chain recombines TRBV6-5 with TRBJ2-3, with 14 bases matching TRBD2. The V and J ends lost 4 bases and 1 base, in that order; junction bases with no gene match: 1. There are 16 residues in the CDR3. CDR1 MNHEY and CDR2 SVGAGI come from the germline V gene. In DNA form, the CDR3 reads TGTGCCAGCAGTTCGGGACTAGCGGGGGGCACAGATACGCAGTATTTT. Its protein is CASSSGLAGGTDTQYF.

The rearrangement links TRBV9 to TRBJ2-7; TRBD2 matches 7 bases. The trim removed 0 bases at V and 2 bases at J, leaving 2 bases unmatched. The CDR3 is made up of 14 amino acids. Germline lookup yields CDR1 SGDLS and CDR2 YYNGEE. The chain's CDR3 is CASSVEGTTYEQYF. Written as DNA, the CDR3 is TGTGCCAGCAGCGTAGAAGGGACTACCTACGAGCAGTACTTC.

The rearrangement uses TRBV6-4 and TRBJ2-1, with 13 bases aligning to TRBD2. The trim removed 5 bases at V and 7 bases at J, leaving 5 bases unmatched. CDR3 size: 15 residues. Germline CDR1 is MRHNA and CDR2 is SNTAGT. The CDR3 DNA reads as TGTGCCAGCAGTCGGACTAGCGGGGGAGTTAATGAGCAGTTCTTC. Translation gives CASSRTSGGVNEQFF.

The CDR3 nucleotides are TGTGCCAGCAGCGTAGGGGGGGTTCAGCCCCAGCATTTT. Amino acid sequence: CASSVGGVQPQHF. This chain links TRBV9 with TRBJ1-5, with D possibly TRBD1 on 5 matching bases. Trimming removed 0 bases from V and 6 bases from J, with 7 bases in between. CDR3 length: 13 residues. Germline V lookup: CDR1 SGDLS, CDR2 YYNGEE.

The genes are TRBV19 and TRBJ2-5; 7 nucleotides agree with TRBD1. J lost 2 bases, V lost 3 bases, and 12 bases had no gene match. From germline, CDR1 is LNHDA and CDR2 SQIVND (reference sequence). The CDR3 spans 17 residues. DNA of the CDR3: TGTGCCAGTAGTATGATTGGACAGGTACGAGGGCAAGAGACCCAGTACTTC. This sequence encodes CASSMIGQVRGQETQYF.

The J gene is TRBJ1-1, the V gene TRBV23-1, with 8 nucleotides matching TRBD1. TRBV23-1 is an ORF; its function is uncertain. V lost 3 bases to trimming and J lost 0 bases; unmatched junction nucleotides: 3. The CDR3 extends over 15 amino acids. CDR3 coding DNA: TGCGCCAGCAGTCAGGGGGGACAGGTGAACACTGAAGCTTTCTTT. Translating it yields CASSQGGQVNTEAFF.

The CDR3 DNA sequence: TGTGCCAGCAGTGAATCGGGGGGGATCTACGAGCAGTACTTC. Translated, it gives CASSESGGIYEQYF. This chain uses TRBV25-1 with TRBJ2-5; 8 bases match TRBD2. The J call could be wrong; TRBJ2-7 is a better fit for the DNA end. The CDR3 covers 14 residues. Looked up from germline, CDR1 is MGHDK and CDR2 is SYGVNS.

J is TRBJ2-7 and V is TRBV6-5; D might be TRBD2 (5 bases). Germline V gene data show CDR1 as MNHEY and CDR2 as SVGAGI. The CDR3 covers 14 residues. V shed 5 bases and J shed 3 bases, with 14 bases lying between them. The DNA for the CDR3 is TGTGCCAGCAGTGGCCCGAGGGCTGTCTACGAGCAGTACTTC. Protein: CASSGPRAVYEQYF.

The V and J genes are TRBV7-6 and TRBJ2-2, with 14 bases matching TRBD2. This CDR3 contains 16 residues. Germline assignment: CDR1 SGHVS and CDR2 FNYEAQ. The junction had 2 bases not matched to a gene; V was cut back by 5 bases and J by 3 bases. As DNA, the CDR3 is TGTGCCAGCAGCGGACTAGCGGGGGGTTACACCGGGGAGCTGTTTTTT. This sequence encodes CASSGLAGGYTGELFF.

V and J are TRBV5-8 and TRBJ2-7; D is undetermined. The V end lost 4 bases, the J end lost 2 bases, and 4 bases lay between the germline ends. Germline CDR1 reads SGHTS; CDR2 reads YDEGEE. There are 11 residues in the CDR3. DNA of the CDR3: TGTGCCAGCAGCCTTACCTACGAGCAGTACTTC. Translating gives CASSLTYEQYF.

This chain joins TRBV19 and TRBJ1-1; 7 bases map to TRBD1. V lost 4 bases, J lost 0 bases, and 2 bases stayed unmatched. There are 14 residues in the CDR3. Germline V lookup: CDR1 LNHDA, CDR2 SQIVND (reference sequence). The CDR3 sequence is CASSTQGMNTEAFF. The CDR3, as DNA: TGTGCCAGTAGTACACAGGGGATGAACACTGAAGCTTTCTTT.

This clone showed up just once. V gene TRBV18 combines with J gene TRBJ1-1; D unclear. CDR3 size: 14 residues. Germline lookup yields CDR1 KGHSH and CDR2 LQKENI. V lost 3 bases and J 10 bases, leaving 18 bases between the germline ends. CDR3 region: CASSPKGGEARAFF. The CDR3 coding sequence is TGTGCCAGCTCACCGAAGGGAGGAGAGGCAAGAGCTTTCTTT.

This chain connects TRBV4-1 to TRBJ2-7; 7 bases are shared with TRBD1. The germline gives CDR1 MGHRA, CDR2 YSYEKL. This CDR3 spans 15 amino acids. Germline trimming cut 0 bases from V and 4 bases from J; bases unmatched to any gene: 6. The CDR3 spells CASSQDRGRGYEQYF. DNA for the CDR3: TGCGCCAGCAGCCAAGATCGTGGCAGGGGGTACGAGCAGTACTTC.

The rearrangement links TRBV28 to TRBJ1-2, with D maybe TRBD1 (5 bases). V lost 11 bases to trimming and J lost 4 bases, with 20 bases between them. CDR3 length: 14 amino acids. Looked up from germline, CDR1 is MDHEN and CDR2 is SYDVKM. The CDR3 region has the DNA TGTGCCTGCCGGGGGGAGGACGGCCTCTATGGCTACACCTTC. Translated, it gives CACRGEDGLYGYTF.

The gene calls are TRBV10-3 and TRBJ2-7; 7 bases are shared with TRBD1. The CDR3 spans 13 residues. CDR1 is ENHRY, CDR2 SYGVKD, per germline. Trimming at V came to 10 bases and at J to 1 base, leaving 7 bases not matched to a gene. CDR3 DNA sequence: TGTGCCACTTCCGGGACAGAATCCTACGAGCAGTACTTC. As protein: CATSGTESYEQYF.

V and J are TRBV7-3 and TRBJ1-3; TRBD1 agrees at 8 bases. Germline V gene sequence: CDR1 SGHTA, CDR2 FQGTGA. The V gene end was trimmed by 5 bases and the J gene end by 3 bases; junction bases not matched to a gene: 12. The CDR3 is 17 amino acids. In DNA form, the CDR3 reads TGTGCCAGCAGCCCAGACAGGGGCCAGAGTCATGGAAACACCATATATTTT. Its protein is CASSPDRGQSHGNTIYF.

V gene TRBV6-6 combines with J gene TRBJ1-5; D is perhaps TRBD1 (5 bases). Germline loops: CDR1 MNHNY, CDR2 SVGAGI (reference sequence). Trimming cost V 0 bases and J 10 bases, with 16 bases left between them. There are 15 residues in the CDR3. As DNA, the CDR3 is TGTGCCAGCAGTTACTCGGAACAGGATAAACGACCCCAGCATTTT. It translates to CASSYSEQDKRPQHF.

This chain connects TRBV6-5 to TRBJ1-5; TRBD1 might be the D (6 bases). V gave up 0 bases and J gave up 6 bases, with 12 bases separating them. This CDR3 is built from 15 residues. Germline CDR1 MNHEY, CDR2 SVGAGI. CDR3 region: CASSYSGTGFQPQHF. The CDR3 DNA follows: TGTGCCAGCAGTTACTCGGGAACAGGGTTTCAGCCCCAGCATTTT.

This clone was picked up one time. This rearrangement joins TRBV5-1 to TRBJ2-5, with a tentative D call TRBD2 (5 bases). The length of the CDR3 is 15 residues. V was trimmed by 3 bases and J by 2 bases, leaving 14 bases between them. Looked up from germline, CDR1 is SGHRS and CDR2 is YFSETQ. The CDR3 spells CASSSRADQQETQYF. CDR3 DNA sequence: TGCGCCAGCAGCTCACGAGCGGATCAACAAGAGACCCAGTACTTC.

This rearrangement joins TRBV7-3 to TRBJ1-5; 8 nucleotides align to TRBD1. The V and J ends lost 4 bases and 5 bases, in that order; junction bases with no gene match: 4. CDR1 SGHTA and CDR2 FQGTGA come from the germline V gene. CDR3 length: 14 amino acids. CDR3 nucleotide sequence: TGTGCCAGCAGCTCGACAGGGGTGGATCAGCCCCAGCATTTT. Its protein is CASSSTGVDQPQHF.